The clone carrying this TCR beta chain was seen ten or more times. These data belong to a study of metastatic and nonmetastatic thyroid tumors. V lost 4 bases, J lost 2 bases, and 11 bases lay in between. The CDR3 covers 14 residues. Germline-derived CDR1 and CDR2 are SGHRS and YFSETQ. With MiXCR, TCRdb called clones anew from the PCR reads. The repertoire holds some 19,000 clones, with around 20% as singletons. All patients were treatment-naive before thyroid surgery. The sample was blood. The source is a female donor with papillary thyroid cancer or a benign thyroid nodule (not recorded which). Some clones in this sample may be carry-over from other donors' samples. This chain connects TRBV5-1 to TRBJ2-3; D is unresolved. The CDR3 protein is CASSPGVPTDTQYF. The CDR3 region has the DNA TGCGCCAGCAGCCCGGGTGTCCCCACAGATACGCAGTATTTT.